A single sample is the source of the 21 T cell receptor beta chains below, sequenced in a study of OX40 agonist ivuxolimab in advanced cancers. Generated by immunoSEQ multiplex PCR, the TCRdb table keeps only in-frame clones and is missing some. The sample contains 65,000 to 95,000 clones, 75% to 90% of which appear only once. This sample comprised CD4+ or CD8+ T cells sorted from blood, obtained in a trial of the OX40 agonist ivuxolimab. These receptors were obtained from an adult with an advanced solid tumor such as melanoma, head and neck, liver or kidney cancer.

This chain uses TRBV6-6 with TRBJ1-4; D is ambiguous. CDR3 size: 12 residues. Trimming shortened V by 4 bases and J by 7 bases, and 7 bases separated the two germline ends. CDR1 is MNHNY and CDR2 is SVGAGI in the germline V gene (reference sequence). This chain's CDR3 is CASSSYLEKLFF. CDR3 sequence (DNA): TGTGCCAGCAGTTCCTACCTTGAAAAACTGTTTTTT.

The V and J genes are TRBV2 and TRBJ2-1; D unresolved. The CDR3 consists of 12 residues. The V gene lost 6 bases and the J gene lost 6 bases, with 9 bases spanning the gap. Germline lookup yields CDR1 SNHLY and CDR2 FYNNEI. CDR3 DNA sequence: TGTGCCAGCAGCCGGCGTCGCAATGAGCAGTTCTTC. It yields the protein CASSRRRNEQFF.

The chain has TRBV7-3 and TRBJ2-3; a weak D match, TRBD2 (5 bases). The V gene lost 5 bases and the J gene lost 0 bases, with 15 bases spanning the gap. The CDR3 is made up of 16 amino acids. In germline, CDR1 is SGHTA, CDR2 FQGTGA. CDR3 DNA: TGTGCCAGCAGCCCCTTGGTAGCGACTAGCACAGATACGCAGTATTTT. Translation gives CASSPLVATSTDTQYF.

About this clone: Other DNA sequences from this sample encode an identical CDR3 as well. The chain employs TRBV6-1 and TRBJ1-1, with unresolved D. The ends were cut back, 1 base at V and 3 bases at J, with 9 bases in the middle. The CDR3 has 14 amino acids. Germline V CDR1 and CDR2: MNHNS, SASEGT. The CDR3 nucleotides read TGTGCCAGCAGTGAAGTCCCATTCTACACTGAAGCTTTCTTT. Amino acid sequence: CASSEVPFYTEAFF.

V and J are TRBV25-1 and TRBJ2-2; D not certain. The CDR3 runs 14 residues. The V and J ends lost 2 bases and 0 bases respectively, with 4 bases between them. The germline CDR1 and CDR2 sequences are MGHDK and SYGVNS. The CDR3 DNA reads TGTGCCAGCAGTGAAGTTGCGAACACCGGGGAGCTGTTTTTT. Its translation: CASSEVANTGELFF.

This chain connects TRBV29-1 to TRBJ2-1, with 10 positions matching TRBD2. This CDR3 region has 11 residues. Trimming at V came to 2 bases and at J to 15 bases, leaving 4 bases not matched to a gene. CDR1 SQVTM and CDR2 ANQGSEA come from the germline V gene. CDR3 residues: CSVESGRAGFF. The CDR3 nucleotides are TGCAGCGTTGAAAGCGGGAGGGCCGGGTTCTTC.

The V gene is TRBV9, the J gene TRBJ2-5; 7 nucleotides align to TRBD2. With V trimmed by 1 base and J by 5 bases, 8 bases remained unmatched. The CDR3 is 15 residues long. Per the germline V gene, CDR1 is SGDLS and CDR2 is YYNGEE. The CDR3 sequence is CASSVTPVGGETQYF. CDR3 coding DNA: TGTGCCAGCAGCGTAACCCCCGTGGGGGGGGAGACCCAGTACTTC.

The chain couples TRBV5-4 to TRBJ1-5; D gene uncertain. CDR1 is SGHNT, CDR2 YYREEE, per germline (reference sequence). The length of the CDR3 is 15 residues. Between the trimmed V and J ends, which lost 0 bases and 0 bases, there was a span of 7 bases. This chain's CDR3 is CASSLGPYSNQPQHF. The CDR3 DNA reads TGTGCCAGCAGCTTGGGACCGTATAGCAATCAGCCCCAGCATTTT.

The V and J genes are TRBV28 and TRBJ1-4; a weak D match, TRBD1 (5 bases). V lost 8 bases to trimming and J lost 5 bases, with 15 bases between them. CDR3 size: 14 residues. Germline loops: CDR1 MDHEN, CDR2 SYDVKM. The CDR3 DNA follows: TGTGCCAGCCATCTGGGACGGCTAAATGAAAAACTGTTTTTT. Amino acid sequence: CASHLGRLNEKLFF.

This clone was recorded once. The chain carries TRBV5-4 and TRBJ2-3; possibly TRBD2 for D (6 bases). CDR1 is SGHNT, CDR2 YYREEE, per germline (reference sequence). The CDR3 extends over 14 amino acids. The V gene lost 1 base and the J gene lost 4 bases, with 10 bases spanning the gap. The CDR3 coding sequence is TGTGCCAGCAGCTTGCCGGGAGCGCCAGATACGCAGTATTTT. This sequence encodes CASSLPGAPDTQYF.

On this clone itself: Distinct nucleotide sequences in the sample also encode this CDR3. The rearrangement links TRBV18 to TRBJ1-1; D not resolved. Trimming left V 3 bases short and J 1 base short, with 6 bases between. The CDR3 covers 13 residues. Germline CDR1 is KGHSH and CDR2 is LQKENI. The CDR3 nucleotides are TGTGCCAGCTCACCCCGACAGAACACTGAAGCTTTCTTT. It is translated as CASSPRQNTEAFF.

This rearrangement joins TRBV7-3 to TRBJ2-7; 7 bases line up with TRBD1. The CDR3 totals 15 residues. Per the germline V gene, CDR1 is SGHTA and CDR2 is FQGTGA. The V and J ends lost 5 bases and 5 bases, in that order; junction bases with no gene match: 12. Written as DNA, the CDR3 is TGTGCCAGCAGCCCCCAAGGGACAGAAGCCAACGAGCAGTACTTC. Translation gives CASSPQGTEANEQYF.

V usage is TRBV5-6 and J usage is TRBJ1-4; D is unresolved. Germline V CDR1 and CDR2: SGHDT, YYEEEE. V was trimmed by 2 bases and J by 0 bases, leaving 14 bases between them. CDR3 length equals 17 residues. The CDR3 DNA reads TGTGCCAGCAGCTTAAAGGGAGGGATTGCAACTAATGAAAAACTGTTTTTT. Translated: CASSLKGGIATNEKLFF.

The chain carries TRBV5-4 and TRBJ1-1; TRBD1 matches at 8 bases. This CDR3 has 17 residues. The trim removed 2 bases at V and 0 bases at J, leaving 9 bases unmatched. Germline lookup yields CDR1 SGHNT and CDR2 YYREEE (reference sequence). CDR3 amino acids: CASSLGTGPGVNTEAFF. The CDR3 nucleotides are TGTGCCAGCAGCTTAGGGACAGGCCCGGGCGTGAACACTGAAGCTTTCTTT.

The DNA for the CDR3 is TGTGCCAGCAGCTCTCTAAATAGCGGGGGAGAGGGAGAGACCCAGTACTTC. Amino acid sequence: CASSSLNSGGEGETQYF. The chain employs TRBV5-4 and TRBJ2-5; 9 nucleotides agree with TRBD2. After removal of 3 bases from V and 4 bases from J, the junction contained 13 bases not matched to a gene. CDR3 size: 17 residues. Per the germline V gene, CDR1 is SGHNT and CDR2 is YYREEE (reference sequence).

The genes are TRBV9 and TRBJ2-1; TRBD2 matches at 9 bases. The CDR3 consists of 16 residues. Trimming took 4 bases from V and 1 from J; bases not matched to a gene: 6. From germline, CDR1 is SGDLS and CDR2 YYNGEE. As DNA, the CDR3 is TGTGCCAGCAGCCCGGGGACTAGCAAGTCCTACAATGAGCAGTTCTTC. This gives the protein CASSPGTSKSYNEQFF.

The V gene is TRBV10-3, the J gene TRBJ2-1; 13 nucleotides line up with TRBD2. The CDR3 runs 18 residues. V trimming: 2 bases; J trimming: 8 bases; junction bases outside the gene matches: 12. Germline V lookup: CDR1 ENHRY, CDR2 SYGVKD. The CDR3 nucleotides are TGTGCCATCAGTGAGCCTTATGGCACTAGCGGGAGGGGGGATGAGCAGTTCTTC. Translating it yields CAISEPYGTSGRGDEQFF.

The CDR3 DNA sequence: TGTGCCAGCAGTTTCACCTATGGCTACACCTTC. Its translation is CASSFTYGYTF. The V and J genes are TRBV28 and TRBJ1-2; unclear D gene. Germline lookup yields CDR1 MDHEN and CDR2 SYDVKM. V lost 3 bases to trimming and J lost 4 bases, with 3 bases between them. The CDR3 length is 11 residues.

The genes are TRBV7-9 and TRBJ2-7; D is perhaps TRBD1 or TRBD2 (7 bases each). This CDR3 has 15 amino acids. The germline CDR1 and CDR2 sequences are SEHNR and FQNEAQ (reference sequence). Trimming took off 4 bases at V and 5 bases at J, with 18 bases between the two ends. This chain's CDR3 is CASSSLGEGAHEQYF. DNA for the CDR3: TGTGCCAGCAGCTCCCTCGGGGAGGGGGCCCACGAGCAGTACTTC.

The J gene is TRBJ1-1, the V gene TRBV6-1; no reliable D call. CDR1 and CDR2 from the germline V gene are MNHNS and SASEGT. CDR3 length equals 13 residues. Between the trimmed V and J ends, which lost 2 bases and 0 bases, there was a span of 4 bases. The CDR3 coding sequence is TGTGCCAGCAGTGAACACTTGAACACTGAAGCTTTCTTT. Residues: CASSEHLNTEAFF.

The chain uses TRBV19 and TRBJ2-1; maybe TRBD2 (6 bases). Looked up from germline, CDR1 is LNHDA and CDR2 is SQIVND (reference sequence). This CDR3 is 16 amino acids long. V was shortened by 4 bases and J by 2 bases, with 15 bases between the two germline ends. The CDR3 reads CASSTGSGRAYNEQFF. CDR3 bases: TGTGCCAGTAGTACGGGCAGCGGGCGAGCCTACAATGAGCAGTTCTTC.